This T cell receptor (beta chain) was identified in a study of T cell responses to AZD1222 COVID-19 vaccine. Only in-frame clones appear in the TCRdb table, and some are missing; sequencing was by immunoSEQ multiplex PCR. The sample consists of some 150,000 clones, over 90% of them appearing once. V lost 5 bases and J 11 bases, leaving 19 bases between the germline ends. CDR3 length equals 13 residues. Looked up from germline, CDR1 is SGHNT and CDR2 is YYREEE (reference sequence). This specimen was peripheral blood, taken on day 0 of MenACWY control vaccination. The clonotype comes from an adult in good health. The V and J genes are TRBV5-4 and TRBJ1-1; D gene unclear. Here the CDR3 reads CASSSPTLEGAFF. The CDR3 DNA reads TGTGCCAGCAGTTCCCCAACCCTAGAAGGGGCTTTCTTT.